These 30 T cell receptor beta chains share one sample of origin, sequenced in a study of T cell changes during pregnancy in multiple sclerosis. Sequencing used immunoSEQ multiplex PCR; TCRdb keeps in-frame clones, though not all of them. The sample holds roughly 45,000 clones, approximately 95% seen once. The sequencing used CD8+ T cells from peripheral blood mononuclear cells, collected in the first trimester of pregnancy. The receptors were sampled from a female donor with multiple sclerosis, enrolled in a pregnancy study.

The chain carries TRBV6-4 and TRBJ2-1, with 8 bases identical to TRBD2. The V segment lost 6 bases and the J segment 6 bases; nucleotides outside the gene matches: 7. CDR1 is MRHNA, CDR2 SNTAGT, per germline. The CDR3 contains 14 residues. CDR3 nucleotides: TGTGCCAGCAGCGAGCGGGAGTGGGGCAATGAGCAGTTCTTC. Translated: CASSEREWGNEQFF.

The V call is TRBV27, the J call TRBJ2-7; maybe TRBD1 (6 bases). The V end lost 0 bases, the J end lost 3 bases, and 15 bases lay between the germline ends. This CDR3 has 16 residues. Germline V gives CDR1 MNHEY, CDR2 SMNVEV (reference sequence). The CDR3 protein is CASSLSGQGLRYEQYF. CDR3 nucleotide sequence: TGTGCCAGCAGTTTATCGGGCCAGGGGCTTCGCTACGAGCAGTACTTC.

With regard to this clone: A read error may account for a junction end that differs from germline. This chain links TRBV7-9 with TRBJ2-7, with 7 nucleotides matching TRBD2. Germline V gene data show CDR1 as SEHNR and CDR2 as FQNEAQ (reference sequence). CDR3 size: 12 residues. In nucleotides, the CDR3 is TGTGCCAGCAGCGCGCGTACCGGGACTACTTGCTTC. Translating gives CASSARTGTTCF.

The V gene is TRBV19, the J gene TRBJ2-1; TRBD1 agrees at 7 bases. This CDR3 is 13 amino acids long. V lost 5 bases, J lost 7 bases, and 5 bases stayed unmatched. The germline V gene encodes CDR1 LNHDA and CDR2 SQIVND (reference sequence). The CDR3 sequence is CASSSTGYNEQFF. The CDR3 DNA reads as TGTGCCAGTAGTTCGACAGGGTATAATGAGCAGTTCTTC.

This clone occurred a few times. This chain joins TRBV19 and TRBJ1-5; TRBD1 might be the D (5 bases). Trimming removed 11 bases at V and 4 bases at J, with 15 bases between. The CDR3 runs to 13 residues. Germline-derived CDR1 and CDR2 are LNHDA and SQIVND (reference sequence). The CDR3 coding sequence is TGTGCCGGCTCGACAGCCCTGAATCAGCCCCAGCATTTT. Translating it yields CAGSTALNQPQHF.

The genes are TRBV6-5 and TRBJ2-1, with a tentative D call TRBD1 (6 bases). The CDR3 runs 15 residues. Between the trimmed V and J ends, which lost 5 bases and 6 bases, there was a span of 17 bases. Germline loops: CDR1 MNHEY, CDR2 SVGAGI. This chain's CDR3 is CASSPRQETINEQFF. The CDR3 DNA is TGTGCCAGCAGTCCCCGACAGGAAACAATCAATGAGCAGTTCTTC.

This CDR3 reads CASSQASGSSYEQYF. The CDR3 region has the DNA TGTGCCAGCAGCCAAGCTAGCGGGAGCTCCTACGAGCAGTACTTC. The chain links TRBV5-4 to TRBJ2-7; 10 nucleotides align to TRBD2. The trim removed 4 bases at V and 0 bases at J, leaving 4 bases unmatched. This CDR3 has 15 amino acids. Germline lookup yields CDR1 SGHNT and CDR2 YYREEE (reference sequence).

The chain has TRBV9 and TRBJ2-2, with TRBD1 matching 10 bases. This CDR3 has 16 amino acids. Germline CDR1 is SGDLS and CDR2 is YYNGEE. V gave up 3 bases and J gave up 4 bases; unmatched junction bases: 6. CDR3 sequence reads: CASSARDRGGTGELFF. The DNA of the CDR3 is TGTGCCAGCAGCGCCAGGGACAGGGGCGGCACCGGGGAGCTGTTTTTT.

The J gene is TRBJ2-7, the V gene TRBV5-1; possible D gene TRBD1, 5 bases. Trimming removed 2 bases from V and 2 bases from J, with 8 bases in between. The CDR3 loop spans 13 amino acids. CDR1 SGHRS and CDR2 YFSETQ come from the germline V gene. Written as DNA, the CDR3 is TGCGCCAGCAGCTTCGACAGTACCTACGAGCAGTACTTC. Amino acids: CASSFDSTYEQYF.

The CDR3 DNA follows: TGTGCCAGCAGTGCGACTAGCGCCGGAGGAATAGATACGCAGTATTTT. Translation: CASSATSAGGIDTQYF. The chain links TRBV6-4 to TRBJ2-3; 8 bases line up with TRBD2. Germline V lookup: CDR1 MRHNA, CDR2 SNTAGT. V lost 4 bases and J lost 5; bases outside the gene matches: 11. There are 16 residues in the CDR3.

This rearrangement joins TRBV6-1 to TRBJ2-7; TRBD2 is a possible D gene (6 bases). The CDR3 is made up of 15 amino acids. V gave up 3 bases and J gave up 2 bases, with 14 bases separating them. CDR1 MNHNS and CDR2 SASEGT come from the germline V gene. CDR3 sequence reads: CASSEQGTGAYEQYF. DNA of the CDR3: TGTGCCAGCAGTGAGCAAGGGACTGGAGCCTACGAGCAGTACTTC.

V gene TRBV5-6 combines with J gene TRBJ2-5; TRBD1 might be the D (5 bases). There are 15 residues in the CDR3. Germline CDR1 and CDR2: SGHDT and YYEEEE. V was pared by 5 bases and J by 0 bases, with 14 bases between. CDR3 sequence: CASSRKGNNQETQYF. In DNA form, the CDR3 reads TGTGCCAGCAGTCGCAAGGGGAATAACCAAGAGACCCAGTACTTC.

The J gene is TRBJ1-2, the V gene TRBV27, with D possibly TRBD1 on 5 matching bases. CDR1 and CDR2 (germline): MNHEY, SMNVEV (reference sequence). CDR3 length equals 15 residues. V was pared by 3 bases and J by 5 bases, with 16 bases between. The DNA for the CDR3 is TGTGCCAGCAGTTTCTGGCCCGGGACTGAGTATGGCTACACCTTC. Its protein is CASSFWPGTEYGYTF.

The chain recombines TRBV2 with TRBJ1-2; D is uncertain. The germline V gene encodes CDR1 SNHLY and CDR2 FYNNEI. CDR3 length equals 9 residues. Between the trimmed V and J ends, which lost 6 bases and 10 bases, there was a span of 6 bases. CDR3 nucleotide sequence: TGTGCCAGCAGCGGGATCTACACCTTC. Residues: CASSGIYTF.

The chain is built from TRBV7-6 and TRBJ2-7; D gene ambiguous. The CDR3 has 13 residues. The germline CDR1 and CDR2 sequences are SGHVS and FNYEAQ. V was clipped by 5 bases and J by 3 bases, with 11 bases between them. Here the CDR3 reads CASSQGASYEQYF. In DNA form, the CDR3 reads TGTGCCAGCAGCCAAGGCGCTAGCTACGAGCAGTACTTC.

The chain couples TRBV10-3 to TRBJ1-1, with unresolved D. The germline V and J ends were trimmed by 6 bases and 5 bases, with 19 bases remaining between them. CDR1 and CDR2 from the germline V gene are ENHRY and SYGVKD. This CDR3 contains 15 residues. As DNA, the CDR3 is TGTGCCATCAGGGAGGGTGGAGGGCTAGAGACTGAAGCTTTCTTT. Its translation: CAIREGGGLETEAFF.

V gene TRBV7-6 combines with J gene TRBJ1-3, with 7 bases identical to TRBD1. CDR3 length: 14 residues. Germline assignment: CDR1 SGHVS and CDR2 FNYEAQ. Unmatched junction bases numbered 4, after V lost 5 bases and J lost 3 bases. The CDR3 region is CASSDRTGGNTIYF. CDR3 bases: TGTGCCAGCAGCGACCGGACAGGTGGAAACACCATATATTTT.

This rearrangement joins TRBV4-3 to TRBJ1-4; tentatively, D is TRBD1 (5 bases). V dropped 1 base and J dropped 2 bases, with 14 bases sitting between them. This CDR3 comprises 17 residues. Germline values: CDR1 LGHNA, CDR2 YSLEER. The DNA of the CDR3 is TGCGCCAGCAGCCAAGGGGCAGGGCTACTTACTAATGAAAAACTGTTTTTT. Encoded protein: CASSQGAGLLTNEKLFF.

V gene TRBV7-3 combines with J gene TRBJ2-2; 10 positions match TRBD1. Germline CDR1 and CDR2: SGHTA and FQGTGA. J gave up 6 bases and V 5 bases, and 6 bases lay outside the gene matches. The CDR3 is made up of 15 amino acids. The CDR3 spells CASSTRTGGAGELFF. CDR3 coding DNA: TGTGCCAGCAGCACCAGGACAGGGGGGGCCGGGGAGCTGTTTTTT.

V is TRBV19 and J is TRBJ2-1; D might be TRBD2 (5 bases). Deletions cut 6 bases from V and 0 bases from J, with 21 bases between. The germline V gene encodes CDR1 LNHDA and CDR2 SQIVND (reference sequence). The CDR3 consists of 18 residues. The DNA of the CDR3 is TGTGCCAGTAGGCAACAAGGGCCACGGCGGGTCTCCTACAATGAGCAGTTCTTC. Translating gives CASRQQGPRRVSYNEQFF.

The chain carries TRBV2 and TRBJ2-2; 7 bases match TRBD2. V lost 6 bases and J lost 4; bases outside the gene matches: 11. Germline V gene lookup returns CDR1 SNHLY and CDR2 FYNNEI. The length of the CDR3 is 16 residues. CDR3 protein: CASSDSGGGGTGELFF. The CDR3 DNA reads TGTGCCAGCAGCGACTCGGGTGGGGGGGGCACCGGGGAGCTGTTTTTT.

This CDR3 is CASSNTKITGGTDQPQHF. CDR3 in DNA: TGTGCCAGCAGCAATACCAAAATAACAGGGGGGACCGATCAGCCCCAGCATTTT. The genes are TRBV7-9 and TRBJ1-5, with TRBD1 matching 8 bases. J lost 5 bases, V lost 5 bases, and 17 bases had no gene match. CDR3 length: 18 amino acids. In germline, CDR1 is SEHNR, CDR2 FQNEAQ (reference sequence).

A single count supports this clone. The chain combines TRBV5-1 with TRBJ1-2; 7 positions match TRBD1. CDR1 and CDR2 from the germline V gene are SGHRS and YFSETQ. The V segment lost 4 bases and the J segment 1 base; nucleotides outside the gene matches: 13. The CDR3 is 17 residues long. The CDR3 nucleotides are TGCGCCAGCAGCCCACCCCTGGGGACAGCTAATAACTATGGCTACACCTTC. This codes for CASSPPLGTANNYGYTF.

The gene calls are TRBV7-9 and TRBJ2-1, with TRBD2 as a possible D gene (6 bases). The germline gives CDR1 SEHNR, CDR2 FQNEAQ (reference sequence). The CDR3 loop spans 17 amino acids. V was clipped by 1 base and J by 3 bases, with 16 bases between them. The CDR3 DNA is TGTGCCAGCAGCTTAGGTTGGGACTCAAGGGACTACAATGAGCAGTTCTTC. It translates to CASSLGWDSRDYNEQFF.

The chain is built from TRBV7-8 and TRBJ1-2, with TRBD1 identical over 10 bases. This CDR3 is built from 16 residues. V lost 4 bases, J lost 2 bases, and 7 bases stayed unmatched. CDR1 and CDR2 from the germline V gene are SGHVS and FQNEAQ. CDR3 in DNA: TGTGCCAGCAGCTCGACCGGGACAGGGGTGAACTATGGCTACACCTTC. This sequence encodes CASSSTGTGVNYGYTF.

The chain employs TRBV9 and TRBJ1-2, with a weak D call TRBD1 (5 bases). Germline values: CDR1 SGDLS, CDR2 YYNGEE. The ends were cut back, 6 bases at V and 6 bases at J, with 6 bases in the middle. The CDR3 is 10 amino acids. CDR3 bases: TGTGCCAGCACAGGGAATGGCTACACCTTC. Translated, it gives CASTGNGYTF.

CDR3 coding DNA: TGTGCCAGTAGTATAAGCCTGAACACTGAAGCTTTCTTT. It is translated as CASSISLNTEAFF. The V and J genes are TRBV19 and TRBJ1-1; no firm D call. The germline CDR1 and CDR2 sequences are LNHDA and SQIVND (reference sequence). With 2 bases removed from V and 0 bases from J, the gap between germline ends came to 4 bases. CDR3 length: 13 residues.

The chain combines TRBV9 with TRBJ2-5; maybe TRBD1 (5 bases). There are 17 residues in the CDR3. Trimming took off 3 bases at V and 0 bases at J, with 18 bases between the two ends. The V gene's germline CDR1 is SGDLS and CDR2 YYNGEE. The CDR3 nucleotides read TGTGCCAGCAGCGCAGGACACCGAAACTCGTACCAAGAGACCCAGTACTTC. This gives the protein CASSAGHRNSYQETQYF.

This chain connects TRBV6-6 to TRBJ2-1, with D possibly being TRBD2 (5 bases). The CDR3 consists of 12 residues. The ends were cut back, 6 bases at V and 7 bases at J, with 10 bases in the middle. CDR1 and CDR2 (germline): MNHNY, SVGAGI (reference sequence). This CDR3 is CASSPGVNEQFF. CDR3 nucleotides: TGTGCCAGCAGCCCCGGGGTAAATGAGCAGTTCTTC.

The V call is TRBV7-2, the J call TRBJ2-2; no clear D. Germline V gives CDR1 SGHTA, CDR2 FQGNSA. The CDR3 has 12 residues. V was cut by 6 bases and J by 4 bases, with 6 bases left in between. CDR3 sequence reads: CASSLSTGELFF. In nucleotides, the CDR3 is TGTGCCAGCAGTCTGTCCACCGGGGAGCTGTTTTTT.